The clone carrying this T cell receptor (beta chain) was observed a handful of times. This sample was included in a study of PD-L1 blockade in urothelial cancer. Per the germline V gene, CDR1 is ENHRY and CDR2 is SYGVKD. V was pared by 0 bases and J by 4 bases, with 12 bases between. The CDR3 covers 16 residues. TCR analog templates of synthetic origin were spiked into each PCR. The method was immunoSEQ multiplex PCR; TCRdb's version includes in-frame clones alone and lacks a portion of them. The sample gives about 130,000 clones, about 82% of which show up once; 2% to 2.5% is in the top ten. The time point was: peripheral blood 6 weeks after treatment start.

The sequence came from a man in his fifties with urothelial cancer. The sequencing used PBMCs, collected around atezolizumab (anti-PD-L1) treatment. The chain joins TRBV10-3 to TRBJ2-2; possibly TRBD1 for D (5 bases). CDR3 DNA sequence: TGTGCCATCAGTGAGTCGACTGGGGCAACCACCGGGGAGCTGTTTTTT. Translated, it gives CAISESTGATTGELFF.